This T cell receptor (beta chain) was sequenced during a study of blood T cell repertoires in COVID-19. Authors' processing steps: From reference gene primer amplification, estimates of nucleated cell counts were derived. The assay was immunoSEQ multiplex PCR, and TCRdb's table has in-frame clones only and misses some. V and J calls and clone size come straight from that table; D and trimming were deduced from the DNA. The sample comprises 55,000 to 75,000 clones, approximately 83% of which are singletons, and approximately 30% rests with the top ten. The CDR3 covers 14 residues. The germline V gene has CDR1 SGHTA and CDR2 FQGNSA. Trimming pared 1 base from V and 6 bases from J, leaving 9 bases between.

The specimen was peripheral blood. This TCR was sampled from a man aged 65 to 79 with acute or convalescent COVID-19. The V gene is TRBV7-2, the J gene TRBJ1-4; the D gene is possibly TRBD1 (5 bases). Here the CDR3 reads CASSLEGVDEKLFF. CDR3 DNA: TGTGCCAGCAGCTTAGAAGGGGTGGATGAAAAACTGTTTTTT.